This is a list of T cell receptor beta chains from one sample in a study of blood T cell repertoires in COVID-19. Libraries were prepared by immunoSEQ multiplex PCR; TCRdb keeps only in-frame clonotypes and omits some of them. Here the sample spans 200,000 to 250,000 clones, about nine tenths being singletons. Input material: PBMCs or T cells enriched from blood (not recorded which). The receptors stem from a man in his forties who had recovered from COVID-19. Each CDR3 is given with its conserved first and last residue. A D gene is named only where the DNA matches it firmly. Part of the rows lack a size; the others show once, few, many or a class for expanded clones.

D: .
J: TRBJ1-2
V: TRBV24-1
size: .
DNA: TGTGCCACTCAGAATGGCTACACCTTC
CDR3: CATQNGYTF

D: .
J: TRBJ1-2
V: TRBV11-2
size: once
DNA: TGTGCCAGCAGCTTAGACGAGGCAGGGGTCTATGGCTACACCTTC
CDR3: CASSLDEAGVYGYTF

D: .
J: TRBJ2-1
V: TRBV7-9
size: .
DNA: TGTGCCAGCAGCTTCCCCCCTCGGAGCTACAATGAGCAGTTCTTC
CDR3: CASSFPPRSYNEQFF

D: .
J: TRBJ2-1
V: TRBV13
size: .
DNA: TGTGCCAGCAGCTTAGCAAATGAGCAGTTCTTC
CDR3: CASSLANEQFF

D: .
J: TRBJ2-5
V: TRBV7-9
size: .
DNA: TGTGCCAGCACCCAAACAGGCAGGGGTGAGACCCAGTACTTC
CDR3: CASTQTGRGETQYF

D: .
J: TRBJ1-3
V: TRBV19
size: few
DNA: TGTGCCAGTAAAGGCCGGGGTGGAAACACCATATATTTT
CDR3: CASKGRGGNTIYF

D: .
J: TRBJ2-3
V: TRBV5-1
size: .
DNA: TGCGCCAGCAGACAGTTAAGCACAGATACGCAGTATTTT
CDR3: CASRQLSTDTQYF

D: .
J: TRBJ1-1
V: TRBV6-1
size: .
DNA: TGTGCCAGCAGTGAAGTGCAGGGAGGTTTAACTGAAGCTTTCTTT
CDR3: CASSEVQGGLTEAFF

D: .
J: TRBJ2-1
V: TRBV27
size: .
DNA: TGTGCCAGCAGTTTAAAGCCAGGTTACAATGAGCAGTTCTTC
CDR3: CASSLKPGYNEQFF

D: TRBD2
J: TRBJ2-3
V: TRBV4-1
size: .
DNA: TGCGCCAGCAGCCAATGGGGGAATAGCGGGAACACAGATACGCAGTATTTT
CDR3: CASSQWGNSGNTDTQYF

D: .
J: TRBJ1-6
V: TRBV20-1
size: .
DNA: TGCAGTGCTGCGCTTACTTCACCCCTCCACTTT
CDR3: CSAALTSPLHF

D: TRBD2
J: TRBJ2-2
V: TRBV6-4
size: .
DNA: TGTGCCAGCAGCGGGAGGGGCACCGGGGAGCTGTTTTTT
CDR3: CASSGRGTGELFF

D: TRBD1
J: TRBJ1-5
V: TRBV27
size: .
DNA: TGTGCCAGCAGTCCGACAGGGGGCTTTCAGCCCCAGCATTTT
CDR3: CASSPTGGFQPQHF

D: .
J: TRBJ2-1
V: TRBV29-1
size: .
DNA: TGCAGCGGGGAGTACAGGGCATTATACAATGAGCAGTTCTTC
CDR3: CSGEYRALYNEQFF

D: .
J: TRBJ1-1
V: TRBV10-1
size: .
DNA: TGCGCCAGCAGTTCCTCCAACCGGGGTAACACTGAAGCTTTCTTT
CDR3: CASSSSNRGNTEAFF

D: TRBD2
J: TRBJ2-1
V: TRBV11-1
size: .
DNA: TGTGCCAGCAGCTTTAGCGGGAGCTCCTACAATGAGCAGTTCTTC
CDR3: CASSFSGSSYNEQFF

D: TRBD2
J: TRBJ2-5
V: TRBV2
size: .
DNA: TGTGCCAGCAGAGAAGTCGGGGGGTACCAAGAGACCCAGTACTTC
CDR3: CASREVGGYQETQYF

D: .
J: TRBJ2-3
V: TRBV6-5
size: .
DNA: TGTGCCAGCAGTTACGTCCAGGGGAAGCAGTATTTT
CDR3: CASSYVQGKQYF

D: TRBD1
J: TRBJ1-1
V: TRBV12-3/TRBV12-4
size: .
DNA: TGTGCCAGCAGTGCAGGGGGCCAAGCTTTCTTT
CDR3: CASSAGGQAFF

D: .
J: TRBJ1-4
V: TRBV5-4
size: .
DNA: TGTGCCAGCAGCGCTGGGGCAAACGAAAAACTGTTTTTT
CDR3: CASSAGANEKLFF

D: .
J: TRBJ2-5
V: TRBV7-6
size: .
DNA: TGTGCCAGCAGCCCCGGGACAAGGGGGCAAGAGACCCAGTACTTC
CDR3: CASSPGTRGQETQYF

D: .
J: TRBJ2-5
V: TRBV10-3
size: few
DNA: TGTGCCACCGCAGACAGTCAAGAGACCCAGTACTTC
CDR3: CATADSQETQYF

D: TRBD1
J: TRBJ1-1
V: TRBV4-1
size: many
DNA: TGCGCCAGCAGCCAAGATAGAGGGACAGGCATTGCTTTCTTT
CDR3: CASSQDRGTGIAFF

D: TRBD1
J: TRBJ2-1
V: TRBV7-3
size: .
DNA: TGTGCCAGCAGCTTAGACAGGGGGCCCTACAATGAGCAGTTCTTC
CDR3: CASSLDRGPYNEQFF

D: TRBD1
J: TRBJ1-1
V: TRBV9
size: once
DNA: TGTGCCAGCAGCGCCACGACAGGGTTGGACACTGAAGCTTTCTTT
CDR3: CASSATTGLDTEAFF

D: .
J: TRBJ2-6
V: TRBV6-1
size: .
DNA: TGTGCCAGCAGTGATGGGGGGTCTGGGGCCAACGTCCTGACTTTC
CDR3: CASSDGGSGANVLTF

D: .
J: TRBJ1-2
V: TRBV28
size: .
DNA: TGTGCCAGCAGTAGGCCGACAGGCCGATATGGCTACACCTTC
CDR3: CASSRPTGRYGYTF

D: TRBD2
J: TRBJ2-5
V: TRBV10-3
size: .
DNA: TGTGCCATCTCGTCAGGCGGCGGGGGGGTAGAGACCCAGTACTTC
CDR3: CAISSGGGGVETQYF

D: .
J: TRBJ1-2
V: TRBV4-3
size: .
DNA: TGCGCCAGCAGCAAAAGACCCGACAGTCAGGATGGCTACACCTTC
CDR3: CASSKRPDSQDGYTF

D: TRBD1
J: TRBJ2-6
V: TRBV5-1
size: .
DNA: TGCGCCAGCAGCTTGGCCGACAGGGGGCAAGGGGCCAACGTCCTGACTTTC
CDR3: CASSLADRGQGANVLTF

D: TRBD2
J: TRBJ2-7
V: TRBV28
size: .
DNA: TGTGCCAGCAGTACGATACACGGACTAGCTAAAAACGAGCAGTACTTC
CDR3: CASSTIHGLAKNEQYF

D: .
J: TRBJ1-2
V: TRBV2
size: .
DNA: TGTGCCAGCAGTGAAGCGCTTCACAGCTTCTATGGCTACACCTTC
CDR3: CASSEALHSFYGYTF

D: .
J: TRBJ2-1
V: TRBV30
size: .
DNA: TGTGCCTGGAGTGTAAAGGGGTCGGGCTACAATGAGCAGTTCTTC
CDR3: CAWSVKGSGYNEQFF

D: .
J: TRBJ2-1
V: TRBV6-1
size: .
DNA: TGTGCCAGCAGTGAAATGAGAACTAGCCATGAGCAGTTCTTC
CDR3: CASSEMRTSHEQFF

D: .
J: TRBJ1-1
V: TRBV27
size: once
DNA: TGTGCCAGCAGTTTATCGTCGCGGGGGGCGAGGGATTTT
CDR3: CASSLSSRGARDF

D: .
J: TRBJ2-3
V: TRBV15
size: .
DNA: TGTGCCACCAGCAGGCGGTCGAGCCCGCAGGGCTTAGATACGCAGTATTTT
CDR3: CATSRRSSPQGLDTQYF

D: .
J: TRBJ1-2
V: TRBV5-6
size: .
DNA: TGTGCCAGCAGTACCGCCGGGGGGAACTATGGCTACACCTTC
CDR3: CASSTAGGNYGYTF

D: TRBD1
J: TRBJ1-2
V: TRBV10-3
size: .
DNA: TGTGCCATCAGTACTCGGGACAGCTCCTATGGCTACACCTTC
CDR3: CAISTRDSSYGYTF

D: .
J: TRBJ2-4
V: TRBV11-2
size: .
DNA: TGTGCCAGCAGCTATGCGGGGGCAATCAAAAACATTCAGTACTTC
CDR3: CASSYAGAIKNIQYF

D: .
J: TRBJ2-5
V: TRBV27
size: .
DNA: TGTGCCAGCAGTTTCGCGGGAACCCAAGAGACCCAGTACTTC
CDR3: CASSFAGTQETQYF

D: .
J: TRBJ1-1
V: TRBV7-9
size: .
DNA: TGTGCCAGCAGCCAATTGACAGCGAACACTGAAGCTTTCTTT
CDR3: CASSQLTANTEAFF

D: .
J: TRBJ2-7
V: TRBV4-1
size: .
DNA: TGCGCCAGCAGCCGGATTCAGGGAACCTACGAGCAGTACTTC
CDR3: CASSRIQGTYEQYF

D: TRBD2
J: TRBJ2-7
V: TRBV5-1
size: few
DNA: TGCGCCAGCAGCGTAACCCCGGGACTAGCGGGAGTCCGGTTTACGGAGCAGTACTTC
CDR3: CASSVTPGLAGVRFTEQYF

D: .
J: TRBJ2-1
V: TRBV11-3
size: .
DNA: TGTGCCAGCAGCCTCCCTCGCGAGCGAGGAAATGAGCAGTTCTTC
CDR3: CASSLPRERGNEQFF

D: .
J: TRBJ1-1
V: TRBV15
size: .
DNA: TGTGCCACCAGCAGATTTGGAGCGGCGGCTTTCTTT
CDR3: CATSRFGAAAFF

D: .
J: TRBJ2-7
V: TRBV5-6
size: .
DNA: TGTGCCAGCAGTTCCCTCTTTGCCTACGAGCAGTACTTC
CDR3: CASSSLFAYEQYF

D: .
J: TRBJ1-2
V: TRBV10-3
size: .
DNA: TGTGCCACTGACTCCGAATCTGATGATCGCTACACCTTC
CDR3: CATDSESDDRYTF

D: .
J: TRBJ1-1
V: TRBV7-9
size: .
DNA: TGTGCCAGCAGCTTAGACAGGAATGAAGCTTTCTTT
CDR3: CASSLDRNEAFF

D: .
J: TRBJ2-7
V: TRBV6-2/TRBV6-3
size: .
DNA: TGTGCCAGCAGTCCCGGGACAAATGACTACGAGCAGTACTTC
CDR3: CASSPGTNDYEQYF

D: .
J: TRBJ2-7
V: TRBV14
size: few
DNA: TGTGCCAGCAGCCCCAGCTGGACAGTCTTTACCTACGAGCAGTACTTC
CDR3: CASSPSWTVFTYEQYF

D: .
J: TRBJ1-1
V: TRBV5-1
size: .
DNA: TGCGCCAGCAGCTCGGTATTGAACACTGAAGCTTTCTTT
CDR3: CASSSVLNTEAFF

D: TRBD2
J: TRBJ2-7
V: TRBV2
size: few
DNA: TGTGCCAGCAGTGGACTAGCGGTTTTTTCCTACGAGCAGTACTTC
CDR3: CASSGLAVFSYEQYF

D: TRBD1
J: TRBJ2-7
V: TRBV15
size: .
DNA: TGTGCCACCAGCAGGGACAGGGGGCTCCCCTACGAGCAGTACTTC
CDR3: CATSRDRGLPYEQYF

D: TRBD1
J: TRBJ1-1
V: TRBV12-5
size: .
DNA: TGTGCTAGTGTCGAAGACAGGGGGAACACTGAAGCTTTCTTT
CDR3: CASVEDRGNTEAFF

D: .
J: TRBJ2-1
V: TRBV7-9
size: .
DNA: TGTGCCAGCAGCTTAGTAGTGTCCTATAGCTCCTACAATGAGCAGTTCTTC
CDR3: CASSLVVSYSSYNEQFF

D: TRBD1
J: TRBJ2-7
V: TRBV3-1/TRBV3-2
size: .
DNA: TGTGCCAGCAGTCCCGGGACAGGGGTTCAGGAGCAGTACTTC
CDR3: CASSPGTGVQEQYF

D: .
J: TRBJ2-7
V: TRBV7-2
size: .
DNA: TGTGCCAGCAGCCCTTTTCCAGCCTACGAGCAGTACTTC
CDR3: CASSPFPAYEQYF

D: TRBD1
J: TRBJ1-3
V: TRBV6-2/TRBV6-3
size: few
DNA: TGTGCCAGCGGCCTACGGGGACAGCCTTCTGGAAACACCATATATTTT
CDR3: CASGLRGQPSGNTIYF